This T cell receptor (beta chain) comes out of a study of regulatory T cells in long-lasting Graves disease (dated by TCRdb to about 2021). Regarding the research as a whole: Persistent Graves' disease was defined as antithyroid drug treatment for over 5 years with persistently positive TSH receptor autoantibodies. Patients with persistent Graves' disease were compared with patients with newly diagnosed Graves' disease using TCR sequencing and RNA sequencing of peripheral blood. The study was registered as a clinical trial and conducted in China. TCR sequencing covered some 13 persistent and around 20 newly diagnosed Graves' disease patients, 33 samples in total. On average, persistent Graves' disease patients in the clinical cohort had been on antithyroid drugs for roughly 11 years. Overall study results and their limits: The study examined only peripheral blood because the primary lesion, thyroid tissue, could not be accessed. Preferential use of TRBV28, TRBJ1-2 and TRBJ2-5 was observed in persistent disease, whereas TRBV20-1 and TRBJ2-1 were favored in newly diagnosed disease. Lower TCR Shannon entropy and fewer highly expanded clones were observed in persistent Graves' disease patients than in newly diagnosed patients, which suggested clonal expansion. Persistent patients shared more public clonotypes among themselves (roughly 2,700) than newly diagnosed patients did (approximately 870). The authors noted that the small sample size was a limitation that may lower accuracy. Sequencing and analysis were restricted to the TCR beta chain.

Concerning this clonotype: This receptor's antigen is unknown. No quality values exist for individual bases; no much larger clone is one base distant.

The sample's time point label, in plain terms: persistent/refractory GD, antithyroid drugs over 5 years with positive TRAb. For both TCR sequencing and RNA sequencing, RNA was extracted from PBMCs using TRIzol. The diagnosis of Graves' disease was made according to American Thyroid Association guidelines. The patients came from an endocrinology department in Xi'an, China. From each patient, approximately 10 milliliters of peripheral blood was collected into an EDTA anticoagulant tube. Ficoll Paque Plus density gradient separation was used to isolate PBMCs, and no further T cell sorting was performed. RNA quality was checked with an Agilent 2100 Bioanalyzer and agarose gel, and concentration with a NanoDrop 2000. Library generation was performed with multiplex PCR. Sequenced on an Illumina HiSeq 4000. iRepertoire HTBI primers and Arm-PCR amplification of CDR3 regions were used to construct TCR beta libraries. PCR products were gel purified before sequencing. On the authors' methods: Gene usage analysis of CDR3 amino acid clonotypes used the roughly 62 TRBV and 14 to 15 TRBJ segments found across samples. Filtered high-quality paired reads were merged into contigs using COPE and FqMerger. BLAST was used to align contigs to IMGT TRBV, TRBD and TRBJ reference genes, with CDR3 defined following IMGT. Any clonotype with a frequency above 0.1% was counted as a highly expanded clone. Shannon entropy served as the measure of repertoire diversity, while the Gini coefficient captured V-J evenness. A clonotype found in more than one individual was treated as public. TCRdb reworked the public reads: Q25 trimming with fastp, MiXCR clone assembly, productive beta chains retained. Records with the same CDR3 protein are collapsed into one entry carrying the most frequent genes and DNA. None of the V and J calls come from the authors' own analysis; TCRdb made them. The sample includes more than 350,000 distinct CDR3 sequences, with roughly 21% observed a single time. The leading ten clones occupy roughly an eighth of the sample.

The germline V gene (reference sequence) specifies GTSNPN as CDR1 and SVGIG as CDR2. The V and J ends are trimmed by 2 bases and 12 bases, leaving 16 bases between them. Taken from cysteine to phenylalanine, the CDR3 has 13 residues. Only the CDR3 region is kept as DNA, spanning 39 bases read in frame from base 1. The receptor comes from a female donor with Graves disease. Sample: peripheral blood mononuclear cells (PBMCs), taken when the disease was refractory, from a patient treated with antithyroid drugs. The chain links TRBV30 with TRBJ1-4; the D gene lacks a confident call. The CDR3 in this case is CAWSIGHKVELFF. The bases are TGTGCCTGGAGTATCGGGCATAAAGTGGAACTGTTTTTT.